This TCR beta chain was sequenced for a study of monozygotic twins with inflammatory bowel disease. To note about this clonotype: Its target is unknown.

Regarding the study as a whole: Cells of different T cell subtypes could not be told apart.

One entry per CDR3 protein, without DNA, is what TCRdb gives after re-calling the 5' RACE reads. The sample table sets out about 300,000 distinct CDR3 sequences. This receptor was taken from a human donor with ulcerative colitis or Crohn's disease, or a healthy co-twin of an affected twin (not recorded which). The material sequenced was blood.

CDR3 residues: CASSRGGGVAPVDTQYF. This rearrangement joins TRBV5-1 to TRBJ2-3; with no DNA, the TCRdb D assignment of TRBD1 cannot be verified. There are 17 residues in the CDR3. Per germline, CDR1 SGHRS and CDR2 YFSETQ.